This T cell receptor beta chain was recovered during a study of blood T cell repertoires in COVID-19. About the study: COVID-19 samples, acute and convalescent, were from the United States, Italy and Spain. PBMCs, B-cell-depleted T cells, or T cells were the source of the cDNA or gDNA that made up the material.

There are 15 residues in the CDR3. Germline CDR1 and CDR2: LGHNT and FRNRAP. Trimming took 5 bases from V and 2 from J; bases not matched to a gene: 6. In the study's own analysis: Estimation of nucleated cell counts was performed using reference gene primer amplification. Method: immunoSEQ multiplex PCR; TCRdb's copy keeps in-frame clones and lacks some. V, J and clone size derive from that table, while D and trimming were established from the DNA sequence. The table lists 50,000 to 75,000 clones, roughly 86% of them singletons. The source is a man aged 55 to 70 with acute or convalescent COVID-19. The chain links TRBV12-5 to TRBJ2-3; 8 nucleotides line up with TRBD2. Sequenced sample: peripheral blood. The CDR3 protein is CASGTGTRDTDTQYF. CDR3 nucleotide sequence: TGTGCTAGTGGTACCGGGACTAGGGACACAGATACGCAGTATTTT.